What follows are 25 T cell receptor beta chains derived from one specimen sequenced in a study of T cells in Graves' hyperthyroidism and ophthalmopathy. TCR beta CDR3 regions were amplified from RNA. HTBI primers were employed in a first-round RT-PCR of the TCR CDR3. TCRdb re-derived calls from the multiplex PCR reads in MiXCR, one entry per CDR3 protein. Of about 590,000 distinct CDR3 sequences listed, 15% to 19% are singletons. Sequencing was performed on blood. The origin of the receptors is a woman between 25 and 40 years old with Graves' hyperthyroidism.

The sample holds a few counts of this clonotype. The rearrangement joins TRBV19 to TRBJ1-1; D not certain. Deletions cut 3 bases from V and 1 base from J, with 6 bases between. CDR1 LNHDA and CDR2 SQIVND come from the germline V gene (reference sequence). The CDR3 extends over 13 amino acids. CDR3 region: CASSIVQNTEAFF. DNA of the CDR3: TGTGCCAGTAGTATTGTCCAGAACACTGAAGCTTTCTTT.

The CDR3 loop reads CSARDPPGSETQYF. CDR3 nucleotide sequence: TGCAGTGCTAGAGATCCGCCAGGTTCGGAGACCCAGTACTTC. The chain has TRBV20-1 and TRBJ2-5; D ambiguous. Between the trimmed V and J ends, which lost 0 bases and 5 bases, there was a span of 13 bases. The length of the CDR3 is 14 residues. CDR1 and CDR2 (germline): DFQATT, SNEGSKA (reference sequence).

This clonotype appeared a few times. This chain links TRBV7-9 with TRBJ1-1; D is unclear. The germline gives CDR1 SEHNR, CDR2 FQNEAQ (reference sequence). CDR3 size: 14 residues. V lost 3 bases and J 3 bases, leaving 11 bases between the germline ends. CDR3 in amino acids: CASSLVGLDTEAFF. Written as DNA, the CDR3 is TGTGCCAGCAGCTTGGTAGGGCTAGACACTGAAGCTTTCTTT.

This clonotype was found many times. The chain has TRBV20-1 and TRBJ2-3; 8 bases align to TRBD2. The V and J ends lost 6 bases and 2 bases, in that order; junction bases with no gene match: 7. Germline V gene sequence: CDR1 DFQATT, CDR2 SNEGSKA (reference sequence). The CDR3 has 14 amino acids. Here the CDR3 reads CSARLARSTDTQYF. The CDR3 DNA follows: TGCAGTGCCCGACTAGCGCGGTCCACAGATACGCAGTATTTT.

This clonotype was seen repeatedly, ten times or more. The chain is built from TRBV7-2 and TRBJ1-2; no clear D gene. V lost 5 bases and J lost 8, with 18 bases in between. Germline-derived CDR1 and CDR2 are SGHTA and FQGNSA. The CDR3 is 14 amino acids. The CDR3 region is CASSPDPQKPGYTF. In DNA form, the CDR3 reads TGTGCCAGCAGCCCGGACCCCCAAAAGCCGGGCTACACCTTC.

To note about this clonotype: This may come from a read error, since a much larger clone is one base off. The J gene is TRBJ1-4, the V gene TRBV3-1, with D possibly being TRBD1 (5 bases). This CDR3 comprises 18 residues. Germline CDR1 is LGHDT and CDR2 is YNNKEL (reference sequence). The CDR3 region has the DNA TGTGCCAGCAGCCAGACGGTTACAGGACTTGCAACTAGTGAAAAACTGTTTTTT. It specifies CASSQTVTGLATSEKLFF. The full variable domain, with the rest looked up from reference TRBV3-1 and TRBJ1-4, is DTAVSQTPKYLVTQMGNDKSIKCEQNLGHDTMYWYKQDSKKFLKIMFSYNNKELIINETVPNRFSPKSPDKAHLNLHINSLELGDSAVYFCASSQTVTGLATSEKLFFGSGTQLSVL.

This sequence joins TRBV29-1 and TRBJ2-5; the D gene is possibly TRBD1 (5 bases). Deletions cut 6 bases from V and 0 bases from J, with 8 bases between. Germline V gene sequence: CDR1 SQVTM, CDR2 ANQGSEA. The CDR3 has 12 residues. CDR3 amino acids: CSVRQYQETQYF. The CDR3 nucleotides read TGCAGCGTACGACAGTACCAAGAGACCCAGTACTTC.

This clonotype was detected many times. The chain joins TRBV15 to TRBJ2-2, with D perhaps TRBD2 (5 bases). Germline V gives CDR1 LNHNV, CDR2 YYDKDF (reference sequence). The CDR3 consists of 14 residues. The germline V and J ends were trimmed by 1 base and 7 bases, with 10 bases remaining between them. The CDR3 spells CATSRGLEVGELFF. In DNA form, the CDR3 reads TGTGCCACCAGCAGAGGACTGGAGGTCGGGGAGCTGTTTTTT.

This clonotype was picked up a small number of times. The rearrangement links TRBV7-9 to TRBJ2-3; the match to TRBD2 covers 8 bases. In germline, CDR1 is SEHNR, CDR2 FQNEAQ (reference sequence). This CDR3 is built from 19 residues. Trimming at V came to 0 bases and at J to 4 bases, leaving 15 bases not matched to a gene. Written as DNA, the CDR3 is TGTGCCAGCAGCTTAGCGCACGTAAGCGGGAGTTCTGTGGCAGATACGCAGTATTTT. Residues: CASSLAHVSGSSVADTQYF.

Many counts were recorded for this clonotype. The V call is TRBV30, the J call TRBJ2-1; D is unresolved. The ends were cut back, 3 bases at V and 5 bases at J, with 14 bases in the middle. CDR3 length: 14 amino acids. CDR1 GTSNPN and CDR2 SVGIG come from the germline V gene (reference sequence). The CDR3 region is CAWSPQSYHNEQFF. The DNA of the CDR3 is TGTGCCTGGAGCCCTCAGTCGTACCACAATGAGCAGTTCTTC.

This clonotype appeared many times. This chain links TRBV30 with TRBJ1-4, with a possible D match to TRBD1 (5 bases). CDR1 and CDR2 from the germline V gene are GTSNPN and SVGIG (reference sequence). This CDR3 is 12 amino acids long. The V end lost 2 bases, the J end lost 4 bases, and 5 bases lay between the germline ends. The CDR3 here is CAWSRGNEKLFF. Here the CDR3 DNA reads TGTGCCTGGAGTAGGGGTAATGAAAAACTGTTTTTT.

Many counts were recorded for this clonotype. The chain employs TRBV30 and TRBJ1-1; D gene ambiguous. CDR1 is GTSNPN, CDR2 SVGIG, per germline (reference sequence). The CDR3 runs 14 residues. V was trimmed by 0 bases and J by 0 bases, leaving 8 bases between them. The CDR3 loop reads CAWSVRQLNTEAFF. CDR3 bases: TGTGCCTGGAGTGTAAGGCAGTTGAACACTGAAGCTTTCTTT.

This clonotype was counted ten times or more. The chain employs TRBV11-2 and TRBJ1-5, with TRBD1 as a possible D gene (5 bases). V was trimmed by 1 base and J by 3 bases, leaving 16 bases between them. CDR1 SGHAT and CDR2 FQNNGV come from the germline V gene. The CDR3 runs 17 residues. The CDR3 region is CASSLGRSGRINQPQHF. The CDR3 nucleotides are TGTGCCAGCAGCTTAGGGAGGTCGGGACGCATCAATCAGCCCCAGCATTTT.

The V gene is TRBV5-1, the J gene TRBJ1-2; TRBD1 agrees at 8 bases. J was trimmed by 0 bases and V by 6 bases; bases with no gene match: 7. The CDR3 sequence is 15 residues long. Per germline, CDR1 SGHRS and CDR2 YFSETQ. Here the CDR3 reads CASKGTGLTNYGYTF. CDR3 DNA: TGCGCCAGCAAAGGGACAGGACTAACTAACTATGGCTACACCTTC.

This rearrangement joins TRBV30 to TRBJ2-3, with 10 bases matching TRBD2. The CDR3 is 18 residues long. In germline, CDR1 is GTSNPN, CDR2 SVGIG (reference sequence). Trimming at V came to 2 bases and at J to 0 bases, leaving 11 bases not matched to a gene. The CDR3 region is CAWSSPGLAKTSTDTQYF. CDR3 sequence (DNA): TGTGCCTGGAGTTCGCCGGGACTAGCGAAAACTAGCACAGATACGCAGTATTTT.

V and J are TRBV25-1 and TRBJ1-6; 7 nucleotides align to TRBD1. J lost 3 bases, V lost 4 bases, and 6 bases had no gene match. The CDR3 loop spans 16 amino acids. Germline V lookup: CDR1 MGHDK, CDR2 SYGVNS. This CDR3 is CASSARGQGYNSPLHF. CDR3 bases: TGTGCCAGCAGTGCGAGGGGGCAGGGCTATAATTCACCCCTCCACTTT.

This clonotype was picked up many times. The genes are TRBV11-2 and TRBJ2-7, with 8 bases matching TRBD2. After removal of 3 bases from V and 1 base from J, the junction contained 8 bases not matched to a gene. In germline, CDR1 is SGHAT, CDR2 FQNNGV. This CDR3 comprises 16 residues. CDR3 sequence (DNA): TGTGCCAGCAGCTTCTCCATGGTAGCGGGATCCTACGAGCAGTACTTC. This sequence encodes CASSFSMVAGSYEQYF.

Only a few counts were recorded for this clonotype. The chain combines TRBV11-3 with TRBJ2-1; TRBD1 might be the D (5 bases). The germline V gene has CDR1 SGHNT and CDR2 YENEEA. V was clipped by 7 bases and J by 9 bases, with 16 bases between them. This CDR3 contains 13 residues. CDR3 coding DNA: TGTGCCAGCAATAAGGGGATCAGGGTTGAGCAGTTCTTC. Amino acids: CASNKGIRVEQFF.

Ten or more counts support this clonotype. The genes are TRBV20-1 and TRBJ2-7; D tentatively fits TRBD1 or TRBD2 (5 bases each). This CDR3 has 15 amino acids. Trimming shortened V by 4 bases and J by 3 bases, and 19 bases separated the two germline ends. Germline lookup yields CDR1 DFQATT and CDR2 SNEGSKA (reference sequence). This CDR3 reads CSATSRDPRGYEQYF. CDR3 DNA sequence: TGCAGTGCTACAAGCAGGGACCCACGCGGCTACGAGCAGTACTTC.

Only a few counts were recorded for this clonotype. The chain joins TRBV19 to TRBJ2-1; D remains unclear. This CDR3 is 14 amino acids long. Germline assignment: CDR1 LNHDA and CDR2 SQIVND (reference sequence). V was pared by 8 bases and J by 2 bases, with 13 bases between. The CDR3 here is CASRGYEPYNEQFF. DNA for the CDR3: TGTGCCAGTCGCGGATATGAACCCTACAATGAGCAGTTCTTC.

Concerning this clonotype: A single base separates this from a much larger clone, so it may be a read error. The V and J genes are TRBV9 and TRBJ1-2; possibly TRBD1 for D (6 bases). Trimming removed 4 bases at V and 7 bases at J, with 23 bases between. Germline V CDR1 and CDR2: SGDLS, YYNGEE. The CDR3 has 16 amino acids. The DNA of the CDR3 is TGTGCCAGCAGCCAAAGCCCAGAGTCTATACAGGGTGGCTACACCTTC. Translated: CASSQSPESIQGGYTF.

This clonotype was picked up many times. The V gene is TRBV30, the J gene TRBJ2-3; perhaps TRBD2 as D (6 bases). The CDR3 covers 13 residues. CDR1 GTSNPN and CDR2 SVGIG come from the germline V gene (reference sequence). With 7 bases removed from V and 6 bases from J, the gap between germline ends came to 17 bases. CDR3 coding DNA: TGTGCCTTCCTTAGCGGAGCCGGGGATACGCAGTATTTT. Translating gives CAFLSGAGDTQYF.

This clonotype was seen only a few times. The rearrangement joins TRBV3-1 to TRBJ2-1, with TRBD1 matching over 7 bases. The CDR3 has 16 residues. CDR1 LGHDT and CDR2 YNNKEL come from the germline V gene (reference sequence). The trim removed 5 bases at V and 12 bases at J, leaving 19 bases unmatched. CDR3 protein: CASSSRKEGALFPQFF. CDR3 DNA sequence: TGTGCCAGCAGCTCCCGCAAAGAGGGGGCCCTCTTCCCGCAGTTCTTC.

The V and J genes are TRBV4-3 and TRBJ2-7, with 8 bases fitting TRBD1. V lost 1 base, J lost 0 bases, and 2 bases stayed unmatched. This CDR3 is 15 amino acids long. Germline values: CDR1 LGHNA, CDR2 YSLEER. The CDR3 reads CASSQGDRGSYEQYF. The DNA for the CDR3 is TGCGCCAGCAGCCAAGGAGACAGGGGCTCCTACGAGCAGTACTTC.

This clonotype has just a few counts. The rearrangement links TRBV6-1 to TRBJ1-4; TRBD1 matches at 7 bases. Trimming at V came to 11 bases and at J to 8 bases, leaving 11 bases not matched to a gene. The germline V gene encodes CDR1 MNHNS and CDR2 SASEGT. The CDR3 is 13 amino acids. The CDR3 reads CAARRTGREKLFF. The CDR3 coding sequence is TGTGCCGCCCGCCGGACAGGCCGGGAAAAACTGTTTTTT.